The present T cell receptor (beta chain) was sequenced within a study of T cells in Graves' hyperthyroidism and ophthalmopathy. This clonotype was seen a handful of times. Its antigen is unknown. Being one base from a much bigger clone, this may be a read error. This CDR3 region has 17 residues. Trimming removed 7 bases from V and 4 bases from J; junction bases left unmatched: 9. Germline-derived CDR1 and CDR2 are SQVTM and ANQGSEA. General study points: Blood held most thyroid clonotypes expanded above 0.001 frequency.

What was amplified from RNA transcripts were TCR beta CDR3 regions. With the HTBI primer set, the TCR CDR3 went through a first round of RT-PCR. TCRdb passed the multiplex PCR reads through MiXCR, listing each CDR3 protein once. The repertoire holds 500,000 to 650,000 distinct CDR3 sequences, with over 35% as singletons. V and J are TRBV29-1 and TRBJ2-2; TRBD2 aligns across 16 bases. This sequence was found in an adult woman with Graves' disease, either hyperthyroidism or ophthalmopathy (not recorded which). The sample comprised peripheral blood or thyroid tissue (not recorded which). CDR3: CSATGLAGGSGTGELFF. The CDR3 DNA sequence: TGCAGCGCCACGGGACTAGCGGGAGGGTCCGGCACCGGGGAGCTGTTTTTT.